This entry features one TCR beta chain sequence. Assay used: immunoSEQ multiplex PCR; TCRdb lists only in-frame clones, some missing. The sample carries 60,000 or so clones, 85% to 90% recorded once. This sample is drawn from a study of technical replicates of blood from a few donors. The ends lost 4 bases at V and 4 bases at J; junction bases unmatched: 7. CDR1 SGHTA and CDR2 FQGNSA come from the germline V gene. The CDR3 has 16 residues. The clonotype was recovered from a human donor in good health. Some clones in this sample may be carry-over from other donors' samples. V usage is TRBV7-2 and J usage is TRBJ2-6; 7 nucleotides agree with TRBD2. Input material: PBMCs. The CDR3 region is CASSSYRGEGANVLTF. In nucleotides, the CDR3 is TGTGCCAGCAGCTCATATCGGGGGGAGGGGGCCAACGTCCTGACTTTC.